The TCR beta chain under discussion was sequenced for a study of blood T cell repertoires in COVID-19. Study background: COVID-19 samples, acute and convalescent, were from the United States, Italy and Spain. T cells, B-cell-depleted T cells, or PBMCs supplied cDNA or gDNA.

Authors' processing steps: Reference gene primer amplification in the assay estimated nucleated cell counts. Assay: immunoSEQ multiplex PCR; the TCRdb copy retains only in-frame clones and omits some. V, J and clone size derive from that table, while D and trimming were established from the DNA sequence. The data contain some 96,000 clones, roughly 80% of them singletons. The specimen was peripheral blood. The sequence came from a human donor in a cohort sampled during active COVID-19.

For the CDR3, the DNA is TGTGCCAGCGCCCAGGGTGCAACTAATGAAAAACTGTTTTTT. It encodes CASAQGATNEKLFF. J is TRBJ1-4 and V is TRBV7-9; TRBD1 is a possible D gene (5 bases). Germline V gene sequence: CDR1 SEHNR, CDR2 FQNEAQ (reference sequence). Trimming took off 8 bases at V and 0 bases at J, with 10 bases between the two ends. The CDR3 runs to 14 residues.